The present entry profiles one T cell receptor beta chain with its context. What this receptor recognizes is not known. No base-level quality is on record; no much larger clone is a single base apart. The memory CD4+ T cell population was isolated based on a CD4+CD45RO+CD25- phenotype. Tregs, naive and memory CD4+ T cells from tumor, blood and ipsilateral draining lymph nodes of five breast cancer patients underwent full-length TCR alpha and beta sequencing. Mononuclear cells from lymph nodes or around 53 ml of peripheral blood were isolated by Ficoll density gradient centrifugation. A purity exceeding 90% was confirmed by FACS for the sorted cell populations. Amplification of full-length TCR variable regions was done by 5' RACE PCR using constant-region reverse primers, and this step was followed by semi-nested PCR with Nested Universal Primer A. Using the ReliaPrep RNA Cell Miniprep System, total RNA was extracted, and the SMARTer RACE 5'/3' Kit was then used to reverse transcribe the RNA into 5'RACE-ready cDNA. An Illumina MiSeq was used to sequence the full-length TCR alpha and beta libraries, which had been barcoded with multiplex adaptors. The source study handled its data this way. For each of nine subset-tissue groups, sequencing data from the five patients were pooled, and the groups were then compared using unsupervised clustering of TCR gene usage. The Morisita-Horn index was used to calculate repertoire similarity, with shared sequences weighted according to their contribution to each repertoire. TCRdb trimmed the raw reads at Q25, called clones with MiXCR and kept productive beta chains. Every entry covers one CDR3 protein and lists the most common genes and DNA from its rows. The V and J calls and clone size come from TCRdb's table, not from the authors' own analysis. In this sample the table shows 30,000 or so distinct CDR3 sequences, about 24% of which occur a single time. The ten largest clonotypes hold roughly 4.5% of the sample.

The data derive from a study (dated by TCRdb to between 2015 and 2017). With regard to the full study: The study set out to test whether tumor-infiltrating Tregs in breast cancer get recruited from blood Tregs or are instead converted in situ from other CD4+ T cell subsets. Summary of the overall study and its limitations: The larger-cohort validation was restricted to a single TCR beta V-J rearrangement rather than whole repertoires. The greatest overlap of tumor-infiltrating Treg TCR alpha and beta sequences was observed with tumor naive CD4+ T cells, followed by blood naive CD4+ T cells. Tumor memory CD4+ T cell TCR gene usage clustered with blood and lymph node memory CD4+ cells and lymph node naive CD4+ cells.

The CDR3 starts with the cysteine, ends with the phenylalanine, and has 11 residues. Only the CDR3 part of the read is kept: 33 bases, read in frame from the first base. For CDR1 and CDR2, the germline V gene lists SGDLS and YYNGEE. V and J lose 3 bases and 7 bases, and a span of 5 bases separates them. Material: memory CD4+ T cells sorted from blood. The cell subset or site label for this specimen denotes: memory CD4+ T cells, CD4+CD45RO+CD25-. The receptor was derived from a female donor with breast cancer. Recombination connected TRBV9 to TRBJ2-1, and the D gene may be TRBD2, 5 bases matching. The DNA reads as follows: TGTGCCAGCAGCGGCGGGAATGAGCAGTTCTTC. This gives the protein CASSGGNEQFF.